These 31 T cell receptor beta chains originate from one sample sequenced in a study of vaccination effects on CD4 cells after COVID-19. Expansion of antigen-specific CD4+ T cells with viral peptide pools was carried out by the ViraFEST assay before sequencing. With roughly 10 days of culture completed, CD4+ T cells were isolated. SARS-CoV-2 infection was confirmed by PCR in the person between March and December 2020. These receptors' antigens are unknown. The table came from immunoSEQ multiplex PCR; TCRdb's copy has only in-frame clones and leaves some out. The table lists around 40,000 clones, about 68% of them singletons. The specimen was CD4+ T cells from PBMCs cultured with a peptide pool, collected before COVID-19 vaccination. The receptors shown here come from a human donor who had a prior SARS-CoV-2 infection.

This rearrangement joins TRBV5-6 to TRBJ2-1; a possible D gene is TRBD2 (5 bases). Germline values: CDR1 SGHDT, CDR2 YYEEEE. This CDR3 comprises 16 residues. Trimming took off 2 bases at V and 0 bases at J, with 12 bases between the two ends. The CDR3 spells CASSFWRKISYNEQFF. The CDR3 DNA is TGTGCCAGCAGCTTTTGGAGGAAGATCTCCTACAATGAGCAGTTCTTC. Together with reference TRBV5-6 and TRBJ2-1, the CDR3 gives the full variable domain: DAGVTQSPTHLIKTRGQQVTLRCSPKSGHDTVSWYQQALGQGPQFIFQYYEEEERQRGNFPDRFSGHQFPNYSSELNVNALLLGDSALYLCASSFWRKISYNEQFFGPGTRLTVL.

V usage is TRBV2 and J usage is TRBJ2-5, with no clear D. Between the trimmed V and J ends, which lost 6 bases and 7 bases, there was a span of 15 bases. The CDR3 runs 13 residues. Germline values: CDR1 SNHLY, CDR2 FYNNEI. The CDR3 bases are TGTGCCAGCAGCTTCATAGAGTCCGGGACCCAGTACTTC. It codes for CASSFIESGTQYF.

The chain links TRBV6-5 to TRBJ2-1, with D hard to call. Germline CDR1 MNHEY, CDR2 SVGAGI. The CDR3 spans 11 residues. V lost 4 bases and J 9 bases, leaving 7 bases between the germline ends. CDR3 in amino acids: CASSSPLEQFF. The CDR3 DNA sequence: TGTGCCAGCAGTTCCCCGCTTGAGCAGTTCTTC.

V gene TRBV4-1 combines with J gene TRBJ2-1; no clear D. The CDR3 spans 13 residues. The germline V gene has CDR1 MGHRA and CDR2 YSYEKL. V was clipped by 1 base and J by 8 bases, with 9 bases between them. CDR3 loop: CASSQVPPDEQFF. The CDR3 DNA is TGCGCCAGCAGCCAAGTCCCCCCGGATGAGCAGTTCTTC.

The chain links TRBV3-1 (or the pseudogene TRBV3-2) to TRBJ2-7; the D is unclear. Trimming stripped 2 bases from V and 0 bases from J, with 5 bases between. The CDR3 is 13 residues long. CDR1 and CDR2 (germline): LGHDT, YNNKEL (reference sequence). For the CDR3, the DNA is TGTGCCAGCAGCCAATACAGCTCCTACGAGCAGTACTTC. Encoded protein: CASSQYSSYEQYF.

Only one count was recorded for this clone. The chain couples TRBV18 to TRBJ2-6; D may match TRBD1 or TRBD2 (6 bases each). From germline, CDR1 is KGHSH and CDR2 LQKENI. V was trimmed by 3 bases and J by 1 base, leaving 13 bases between them. The length of the CDR3 is 17 residues. DNA for the CDR3: TGTGCCAGCTCACCCTACAGGGAGGCTTCTGGGGCCAACGTCCTGACTTTC. Translated: CASSPYREASGANVLTF.

This clone showed up just a few times. The chain joins TRBV7-2 to TRBJ2-7; TRBD2 might be the D (7 bases). Trimming cost V 5 bases and J 3 bases, with 23 bases left between them. The CDR3 is made up of 17 amino acids. Germline V lookup: CDR1 SGHTA, CDR2 FQGNSA. Here the CDR3 reads CASSTRGGGGLNYEQYF. The CDR3 coding sequence is TGTGCCAGCAGCACCCGAGGCGGCGGGGGCCTGAACTACGAGCAGTACTTC.

The chain is built from TRBV20-1 and TRBJ2-1, with 8 bases lining up with TRBD1. V lost 6 bases and J lost 8; bases outside the gene matches: 3. CDR1 DFQATT and CDR2 SNEGSKA come from the germline V gene (reference sequence). The CDR3 consists of 11 residues. CDR3 sequence reads: CSAQTGDEQFF. The CDR3 coding sequence is TGCAGTGCCCAGACAGGGGATGAGCAGTTCTTC.

The chain joins TRBV11-2 to TRBJ2-1; D might be TRBD2 (6 bases). Trimming removed 5 bases at V and 0 bases at J, with 17 bases between. The CDR3 is 17 amino acids. Germline V gene data show CDR1 as SGHAT and CDR2 as FQNNGV. Written as DNA, the CDR3 is TGTGCCAGCAGCAAGGGACTTACAGCTAGCTCCTACAATGAGCAGTTCTTC. It specifies CASSKGLTASSYNEQFF. The variable domain in full, with the rest retrieved from reference TRBV11-2 and TRBJ2-1, is EAGVAQSPRYKIIEKRQSVAFWCNPISGHATLYWYQQILGQGPKLLIQFQNNGVVDDSQLPKDRFSAERLKGVDSTLKIQPAKLEDSAVYLCASSKGLTASSYNEQFFGPGTRLTVL.

V is TRBV3-1 (or the pseudogene TRBV3-2) and J is TRBJ2-3; the match to TRBD1 covers 8 bases. Trimming took 2 bases from V and 8 from J; bases not matched to a gene: 3. The CDR3 length is 13 residues. The germline CDR1 and CDR2 sequences are LGHDT and YNNKEL (reference sequence). Here the CDR3 DNA reads TGTGCCAGCAGCCAACGAGGACAGGGTACGCAGTATTTT. Protein product: CASSQRGQGTQYF.

This clone was detected only a few times. The J gene is TRBJ2-5, the V gene TRBV2; 11 bases match TRBD1. In germline, CDR1 is SNHLY, CDR2 FYNNEI. This CDR3 contains 18 residues. Trimming removed 4 bases from V and 5 bases from J; junction bases left unmatched: 15. CDR3 in DNA: TGTGCCAGCAGTGGGAGGCGAGGGACAGGGGGAGCGTGGGAGACCCAGTACTTC. Residues: CASSGRRGTGGAWETQYF. Full variable domain (remainder filled in from reference TRBV2 and TRBJ2-5): EPEVTQTPSHQVTQMGQEVILRCVPISNHLYFYWYRQILGQKVEFLVSFYNNEISEKSEIFDDQFSVERPDGSNFTLKIRSTKLEDSAMYFCASSGRRGTGGAWETQYFGPGTRLLVL.

The rearrangement uses TRBV6-5 and TRBJ2-7, with D unresolved. CDR3 length: 11 amino acids. CDR1 and CDR2 from the germline V gene are MNHEY and SVGAGI. V lost 4 bases and J 7 bases, leaving 8 bases between the germline ends. DNA for the CDR3: TGTGCCAGCAGTTGGATTGGGGAGCAGTACTTC. Translating gives CASSWIGEQYF.

CDR3 nucleotide sequence: TGTGCCAGCAGCCCGGGGAGGGTAGGTGCGACCCAGTACTTC. This codes for CASSPGRVGATQYF. The rearrangement joins TRBV5-8 to TRBJ2-5; TRBD2 agrees at 7 bases. Trimming removed 4 bases from V and 7 bases from J; junction bases left unmatched: 10. This CDR3 has 14 residues. Germline assignment: CDR1 SGHTS and CDR2 YDEGEE.

This clone showed up just a few times. V usage is TRBV18 and J usage is TRBJ1-2; the match to TRBD1 covers 8 bases. The length of the CDR3 is 14 residues. The J segment lost 8 bases and the V segment lost 3 bases, leaving 8 bases of the junction unmatched. The germline V gene has CDR1 KGHSH and CDR2 LQKENI. The CDR3 is CASSPNTGGEGYTF. DNA of the CDR3: TGTGCCAGCTCACCCAACACAGGGGGGGAAGGCTACACCTTC. Variable domain in full (rest from reference TRBV18 and TRBJ1-2): NAGVMQNPRHLVRRRGQEARLRCSPMKGHSHVYWYRQLPEEGLKFMVYLQKENIIDESGMPKERFSAEFPKEGPSILRIQQVVRGDSAAYFCASSPNTGGEGYTFGSGTRLTVV.

The chain employs TRBV7-8 and TRBJ2-2; D possibly corresponds to TRBD1 (6 bases). The V gene's germline CDR1 is SGHVS and CDR2 FQNEAQ. Trimming pared 2 bases from V and 0 bases from J, leaving 13 bases between. The CDR3 is 17 amino acids. CDR3 sequence reads: CASSLRAGATNTGELFF. The CDR3 nucleotides are TGTGCCAGCAGCTTAAGGGCAGGGGCAACGAACACCGGGGAGCTGTTTTTT.

The J gene is TRBJ2-7, the V gene TRBV3-1 (or the pseudogene TRBV3-2), with 8 bases identical to TRBD2. Germline loops: CDR1 LGHDT, CDR2 YNNKEL (reference sequence). The CDR3 is 15 amino acids. Germline trimming cut 3 bases from V and 3 bases from J; bases unmatched to any gene: 7. In DNA form, the CDR3 reads TGTGCCAGCAGCCATACATTACTAGCGGACTACGAGCAGTACTTC. Amino acids: CASSHTLLADYEQYF.

This chain connects TRBV11-2 to TRBJ1-4, with D unresolved. The germline V gene encodes CDR1 SGHAT and CDR2 FQNNGV. The CDR3 extends over 15 amino acids. Trimming stripped 5 bases from V and 0 bases from J, with 10 bases between. Here the CDR3 DNA reads TGTGCCAGCAGCCCTCTCACAGCAACTAATGAAAAACTGTTTTTT. This translates into CASSPLTATNEKLFF.

The chain is built from TRBV6-1 and TRBJ1-4, with 8 bases matching TRBD1. The CDR3 is made up of 17 amino acids. The trim removed 2 bases at V and 5 bases at J, leaving 10 bases unmatched. Germline assignment: CDR1 MNHNS and CDR2 SASEGT. In nucleotides, the CDR3 is TGTGCCAGCAGTGAACAGATTACGGGACAGGTCAATGAAAAACTGTTTTTT. Encoded protein: CASSEQITGQVNEKLFF.

This chain uses TRBV13 with TRBJ1-3; D is unclear. V shed 6 bases and J shed 0 bases, with 9 bases lying between them. The CDR3 is 14 residues long. Germline V gives CDR1 PRHDT, CDR2 FYEKMQ (reference sequence). The CDR3 reads CASSRRHSGNTIYF. In DNA form, the CDR3 reads TGTGCCAGCAGTAGGAGACACTCTGGAAACACCATATATTTT.

The chain recombines TRBV11-2 with TRBJ1-1, with D tentatively TRBD1 (5 bases). V gave up 5 bases and J gave up 10 bases, with 17 bases separating them. This CDR3 comprises 13 residues. Germline CDR1 and CDR2: SGHAT and FQNNGV. The CDR3: CASSPRWGNRAFF. The CDR3 DNA reads TGTGCCAGCAGCCCCCGTTGGGGGAATCGAGCTTTCTTT.

This clone has only a few counts. J is TRBJ1-4 and V is TRBV4-2; D unclear. CDR1 and CDR2 (germline): LGHNA, YNFKEQ. The V gene lost 0 bases and the J gene lost 5 bases, with 7 bases spanning the gap. The CDR3 length is 14 residues. For the CDR3, the DNA is TGTGCCAGCAGCCAAGATGAAGGGAATGAAAAACTGTTTTTT. Translating gives CASSQDEGNEKLFF.

This chain links TRBV5-8 with TRBJ1-6; D unresolved. This CDR3 comprises 14 residues. CDR1 SGHTS and CDR2 YDEGEE come from the germline V gene. V was trimmed by 0 bases and J by 5 bases, leaving 6 bases between them. CDR3: CASSLGRNNSPLHF. The CDR3 DNA sequence: TGTGCCAGCAGCTTGGGCAGGAATAATTCACCCCTCCACTTT.

The V gene is TRBV2, the J gene TRBJ2-7, with a weak D call TRBD2 (6 bases). Germline CDR1 reads SNHLY; CDR2 reads FYNNEI. The V end was cut by 8 bases, the J end by 3 bases, with 17 bases between. The CDR3 has 14 residues. CDR3 coding DNA: TGTGCCAGCCGTTTCGCCCCAGCGGGCTACGAGCAGTACTTC. Translated: CASRFAPAGYEQYF.

The chain joins TRBV24-1 to TRBJ2-5; 7 bases agree with TRBD1. This CDR3 is built from 15 residues. Germline-derived CDR1 and CDR2 are KGHDR and SFDVKD. V dropped 2 bases and J dropped 7; count of bases not matched to a gene: 9. The CDR3 DNA follows: TGTGCCACCAGTGATTCCGGGACAGAAGCATGGACCCAGTACTTC. This encodes CATSDSGTEAWTQYF.

The rearrangement links TRBV7-3 to TRBJ1-1; 7 nucleotides match TRBD1. Trimming cost V 5 bases and J 0 bases; bases outside gene matches: 0. In germline, CDR1 is SGHTA, CDR2 FQGTGA. The CDR3 is made up of 13 amino acids. The chain's CDR3 is CASSQGVNTEAFF. The CDR3 bases are TGTGCCAGCAGCCAGGGGGTGAACACTGAAGCTTTCTTT.

This rearrangement joins TRBV12-3 or TRBV12-4 to TRBJ2-5, with no clear D. V shed 8 bases and J shed 2 bases, with 12 bases lying between them. This CDR3 spans 13 amino acids. The CDR3 loop reads CASGGPIQETQYF. The DNA of the CDR3 is TGTGCCAGCGGCGGACCCATTCAAGAGACCCAGTACTTC.

The J gene is TRBJ2-1, the V gene TRBV5-1; no definite D call. CDR1 and CDR2 from the germline V gene are SGHRS and YFSETQ. The CDR3 is made up of 14 amino acids. The V and J ends lost 0 bases and 8 bases respectively, with 12 bases between them. The CDR3 region is CASSLAPTFYEQFF. CDR3 sequence (DNA): TGCGCCAGCAGCTTGGCCCCCACTTTCTATGAGCAGTTCTTC.

The V gene is TRBV18, the J gene TRBJ1-1, with D tentatively TRBD1 (5 bases). The V end was cut by 1 base, the J end by 5 bases, with 8 bases between. CDR3 length: 13 amino acids. Germline loops: CDR1 KGHSH, CDR2 LQKENI. For the CDR3, the DNA is TGTGCCAGCTCACCACAGGGGCGAACTGAAGCTTTCTTT. As protein: CASSPQGRTEAFF.

This clone was recorded once. The rearrangement uses TRBV14 and TRBJ2-7, with no clear D. The CDR3 covers 13 residues. Per germline, CDR1 SGHDN and CDR2 FVKESK. Trimming shortened V by 6 bases and J by 2 bases, and 11 bases separated the two germline ends. CDR3 DNA: TGTGCCAGCAGTCCAACGAATCCCTACGAGCAGTACTTC. This gives the protein CASSPTNPYEQYF.

The rearrangement uses TRBV4-2 and TRBJ2-1; either TRBD1 or TRBD2 may fit D (5 bases each). Trimming removed 4 bases from V and 7 bases from J, with 17 bases in between. The CDR3 length is 15 residues. Looked up from germline, CDR1 is LGHNA and CDR2 is YNFKEQ. As DNA, the CDR3 is TGTGCCAGCAGCCGCTCCGGGGAAGGGGAAAATGAGCAGTTCTTC. As protein: CASSRSGEGENEQFF.

The genes are TRBV6-5 and TRBJ2-3; 8 bases align to TRBD2. Germline values: CDR1 MNHEY, CDR2 SVGAGI. V dropped 6 bases and J dropped 0; count of bases not matched to a gene: 5. The CDR3 covers 15 residues. The CDR3 DNA follows: TGTGCCAGCAGAAATAGCGGGGCAAGCACAGATACGCAGTATTTT. Translated: CASRNSGASTDTQYF.